The 22 T cell receptor beta chains below all came from one sample that was sequenced in a study of regulatory T cells in long-lasting Graves disease. As to time point: newly diagnosed GD, antithyroid drugs for less than 3 months. Construction of the TCR library relied on RNA isolated from PBMCs. Combining iRepertoire HTBI primers with Arm-PCR of CDR3 regions, the authors built TCR beta libraries. TCRdb analysed the multiplex PCR reads with MiXCR anew, one entry per CDR3 protein. In the table there are about 460,000 distinct CDR3 sequences, about 14% of which are singletons. In addition, the sample was reused for a study of T cells in Graves' hyperthyroidism and ophthalmopathy.

The starting material was peripheral blood mononuclear cells (PBMCs), obtained at new diagnosis, from a patient treated with antithyroid drugs. The receptor set was obtained from a woman aged 45-60 years with Graves disease.

This clonotype was detected many times. This rearrangement joins TRBV2 to TRBJ1-4; D is uncertain. V lost 2 bases and J 11 bases, leaving 12 bases between the germline ends. The CDR3 length is 13 residues. In germline, CDR1 is SNHLY, CDR2 FYNNEI. The CDR3 DNA is TGTGCCAGCAGTGAACACTTAACGGGGAAACTGTTTTTT. This encodes CASSEHLTGKLFF.

V and J are TRBV5-1 and TRBJ2-5; tentatively, D is TRBD1 or TRBD2 (6 bases each). Germline V gene lookup returns CDR1 SGHRS and CDR2 YFSETQ. The length of the CDR3 is 16 residues. The ends were cut back, 0 bases at V and 6 bases at J, with 18 bases in the middle. The DNA of the CDR3 is TGCGCCAGCAGCTTGGACGGGGTTGGGGGGCCAAAGACCCAGTACTTC. It translates to CASSLDGVGGPKTQYF.

A few counts support this clonotype. The CDR3 loop is CAWSVGGRLHEQYF. The CDR3 DNA reads TGTGCCTGGAGTGTAGGTGGGAGGCTCCACGAGCAGTACTTC. This rearrangement joins TRBV30 to TRBJ2-7; TRBD2 might be the D (6 bases). This CDR3 has 14 residues. Trimming pared 0 bases from V and 5 bases from J, leaving 14 bases between. Looked up from germline, CDR1 is GTSNPN and CDR2 is SVGIG (reference sequence).

J is TRBJ1-2 and V is TRBV10-3; TRBD1 might be the D (5 bases). CDR3 length: 17 residues. Germline loops: CDR1 ENHRY, CDR2 SYGVKD. Trimming shortened V by 5 bases and J by 1 base, and 20 bases separated the two germline ends. CDR3 loop: CAISTGPLGRNNYGYTF. Written as DNA, the CDR3 is TGTGCCATCAGTACGGGACCCCTAGGGCGCAATAACTATGGCTACACCTTC.

This clonotype was observed at least ten times. This chain uses TRBV28 with TRBJ1-2; 7 bases agree with TRBD1. Germline values: CDR1 MDHEN, CDR2 SYDVKM. The CDR3 length is 15 residues. J lost 2 bases, V lost 4 bases, and 7 bases had no gene match. CDR3 sequence: CASSYRGRTNYGYTF. The CDR3 DNA reads as TGTGCCAGCAGTTACAGGGGTCGAACAAACTATGGCTACACCTTC.

As for this clonotype: Relative to the germline gene, one junction end is altered; a read error may explain this. The chain couples TRBV20-1 to TRBJ2-1, with D uncertain. This CDR3 comprises 11 residues. From germline, CDR1 is DFQATT and CDR2 SNEGSKA (reference sequence). CDR3 nucleotides: TGCAGTGCTAGAACGGATAATGAGCAGCTCTTC. Amino acid sequence: CSARTDNEQLF.

Ten or more counts support this clonotype. The gene calls are TRBV11-2 and TRBJ2-2; a weak D match, TRBD2 (6 bases). Germline V gene sequence: CDR1 SGHAT, CDR2 FQNNGV. This CDR3 is 17 amino acids long. V was shortened by 0 bases and J by 0 bases, with 11 bases between the two germline ends. The CDR3: CASSLDQPGANTGELFF. CDR3 DNA: TGTGCCAGCAGCTTAGATCAACCGGGGGCGAACACCGGGGAGCTGTTTTTT.

This clonotype was found many times. This chain uses TRBV7-9 with TRBJ1-1; 8 positions match TRBD1. Germline V CDR1 and CDR2: SEHNR, FQNEAQ (reference sequence). CDR3 length: 18 residues. Trimming removed 5 bases from V and 2 bases from J; junction bases left unmatched: 16. CDR3 DNA: TGTGCCAGCAGCAGGGACAGGAGACCCCCTTCCGCAAACACTGAAGCTTTCTTT. Protein sequence: CASSRDRRPPSANTEAFF.

In its sample, this clonotype was seen many times. The chain links TRBV6-1 to TRBJ1-1; D perhaps matches TRBD1 (6 bases). Germline V gene lookup returns CDR1 MNHNS and CDR2 SASEGT. The V end was cut by 6 bases, the J end by 2 bases, with 16 bases between. This CDR3 comprises 15 residues. CDR3 DNA: TGTGCCAGCAGACCCCGGACAGTTATTAACACTGAAGCTTTCTTT. Protein sequence: CASRPRTVINTEAFF.

The chain employs TRBV6-1 and TRBJ2-1; 9 bases are shared with TRBD2. Per germline, CDR1 MNHNS and CDR2 SASEGT. Trimming removed 8 bases from V and 10 bases from J; junction bases left unmatched: 15. The CDR3 runs 15 residues. The CDR3 nucleotides are TGTGCCAGCGCAATACTAGCGGGCCTAGCCAACGAGCAGTTCTTC. This translates into CASAILAGLANEQFF.

The V and J genes are TRBV7-8 and TRBJ1-5, with D tentatively TRBD1 (6 bases). Germline CDR1 SGHVS, CDR2 FQNEAQ. V lost 4 bases to trimming and J lost 0 bases, with 19 bases between them. The CDR3 sequence is 18 residues long. CDR3 nucleotides: TGTGCCAGCAGCTCAACTATCGGACAGCGGACTAGCAATCAGCCCCAGCATTTT. Protein product: CASSSTIGQRTSNQPQHF.

This clonotype was observed a few times. The J gene is TRBJ1-5, the V gene TRBV27, with D hard to call. The germline CDR1 and CDR2 sequences are MNHEY and SMNVEV (reference sequence). The CDR3 is 13 amino acids. Trimming left V 4 bases short and J 3 bases short, with 7 bases between. This CDR3 is CASSYGSNQPQHF. The DNA for the CDR3 is TGTGCCAGCAGTTACGGATCCAATCAGCCCCAGCATTTT.

The rearrangement links TRBV6-2 or TRBV6-3 to TRBJ2-2, with D perhaps TRBD1 (6 bases). Trimming removed 8 bases at V and 3 bases at J, with 25 bases between. Germline V gene lookup returns CDR1 MNHEY and CDR2 SVGEGT. This CDR3 contains 18 residues. CDR3: CASRVRDTAFGYTGELFF. The DNA of the CDR3 is TGTGCCAGCCGGGTACGGGACACGGCTTTTGGCTACACCGGGGAGCTGTTTTTT.

This clonotype was found a few times. The genes are TRBV7-2 and TRBJ2-1; 12 nucleotides match TRBD2. Per the germline V gene, CDR1 is SGHTA and CDR2 is FQGNSA. J lost 10 bases, V lost 2 bases, and 6 bases had no gene match. CDR3 length equals 15 residues. CDR3 DNA sequence: TGTGCCAGCAGCTTATGGGCTAGCGGGAGGGGGGAGCAGTTCTTC. It encodes CASSLWASGRGEQFF.

The sample holds a few counts of this clonotype. The chain recombines TRBV5-1 with TRBJ1-4, with 9 bases identical to TRBD1. CDR3 length equals 16 residues. V was clipped by 3 bases and J by 0 bases; unmatched bases: 3. Germline loops: CDR1 SGHRS, CDR2 YFSETQ. The CDR3 loop is CASSWGQGSTNEKLFF. Written as DNA, the CDR3 is TGCGCCAGCAGCTGGGGACAGGGCTCAACTAATGAAAAACTGTTTTTT.

J is TRBJ1-2 and V is TRBV28; D remains ambiguous. V shed 2 bases and J shed 4 bases, with 8 bases lying between them. The CDR3 totals 13 residues. CDR1 is MDHEN, CDR2 SYDVKM, per germline. DNA for the CDR3: TGTGCCAGCAGTTTAGCCGTTCTCTATGGCTACACCTTC. Protein product: CASSLAVLYGYTF.

A few counts support this clonotype. The CDR3 region is CAIASSGSSYNEQFF. The CDR3 region has the DNA TGTGCCATCGCGTCTAGCGGTAGCTCCTACAATGAGCAGTTCTTC. This rearrangement joins TRBV10-3 to TRBJ2-1, with TRBD2 identical over 7 bases. Germline values: CDR1 ENHRY, CDR2 SYGVKD. The CDR3 is made up of 15 amino acids. J lost 0 bases, V lost 8 bases, and 7 bases had no gene match.

The gene calls are TRBV9 and TRBJ2-1; TRBD2 aligns across 12 bases. Germline CDR1 reads SGDLS; CDR2 reads YYNGEE. CDR3 length equals 16 residues. V was clipped by 6 bases and J by 0 bases; unmatched bases: 4. The CDR3 is CASTATSGSSYNEQFF. CDR3 sequence (DNA): TGTGCCAGCACTGCGACTAGCGGGAGCTCCTACAATGAGCAGTTCTTC. Full variable domain (missing parts from reference TRBV9 and TRBJ2-1): DSGVTQTPKHLITATGQRVTLRCSPRSGDLSVYWYQQSLDQGLQFLIQYYNGEERAKGNILERFSAQQFPDLHSELNLSSLELGDSALYFCASTATSGSSYNEQFFGPGTRLTVL.

This chain uses TRBV6-1 with TRBJ1-5; possible D gene TRBD1, 6 bases. The V end was cut by 6 bases, the J end by 3 bases, with 21 bases between. The CDR3 is 17 amino acids. The germline V gene has CDR1 MNHNS and CDR2 SASEGT. DNA of the CDR3: TGTGCCAGCAGCTCTAACCGACGAGACAGGTCCAATCAGCCCCAGCATTTT. Translation gives CASSSNRRDRSNQPQHF.

This clonotype showed up many times. The chain has TRBV7-9 and TRBJ2-1, with 9 bases that match TRBD1. This CDR3 region has 17 residues. Germline CDR1 is SEHNR and CDR2 is FQNEAQ (reference sequence). V lost 5 bases to trimming and J lost 8 bases; unmatched junction nucleotides: 16. Written as DNA, the CDR3 is TGTGCCAGCAGCCCCCTCCTCGGGACAGGGTTTGGGGATGAGCAGTTCTTC. This encodes CASSPLLGTGFGDEQFF.

This clonotype was seen at least ten times. The chain joins TRBV24-1 to TRBJ1-2, with TRBD1 as a possible D gene (5 bases). This CDR3 has 14 residues. Looked up from germline, CDR1 is KGHDR and CDR2 is SFDVKD. V was trimmed by 4 bases and J by 4 bases, leaving 12 bases between them. CDR3 in amino acids: CATSEGTGSYGYTF. The CDR3 region has the DNA TGTGCCACCAGTGAGGGGACGGGTAGCTATGGCTACACCTTC.

In this sample, this clonotype turned up many times. The gene calls are TRBV13 and TRBJ2-2; 7 bases fit TRBD2. Germline lookup yields CDR1 PRHDT and CDR2 FYEKMQ (reference sequence). V shed 0 bases and J 5 bases; nucleotides not matched to a gene: 6. The CDR3 is 16 residues long. The CDR3 sequence: CASSLGHRLATGELFF. In DNA form, the CDR3 reads TGTGCCAGCAGCTTAGGCCATCGACTAGCTACCGGGGAGCTGTTTTTT.